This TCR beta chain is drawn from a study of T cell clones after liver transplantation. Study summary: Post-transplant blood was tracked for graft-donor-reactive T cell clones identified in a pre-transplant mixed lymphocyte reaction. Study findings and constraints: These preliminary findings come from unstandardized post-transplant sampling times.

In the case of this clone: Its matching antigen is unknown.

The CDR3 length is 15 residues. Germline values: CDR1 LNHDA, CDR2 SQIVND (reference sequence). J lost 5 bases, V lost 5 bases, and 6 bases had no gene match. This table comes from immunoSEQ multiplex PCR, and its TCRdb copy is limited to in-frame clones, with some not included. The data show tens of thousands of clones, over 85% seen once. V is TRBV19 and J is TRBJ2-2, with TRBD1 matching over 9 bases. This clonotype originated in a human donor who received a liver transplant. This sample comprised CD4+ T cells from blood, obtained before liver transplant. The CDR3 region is CASSPRTGETGELFF. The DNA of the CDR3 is TGTGCCAGTAGTCCCCGGACAGGGGAGACCGGGGAGCTGTTTTTT. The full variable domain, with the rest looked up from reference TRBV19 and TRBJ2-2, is DGGITQSPKYLFRKEGQNVTLSCEQNLNHDAMYWYRQDPGQGLRLIYYSQIVNDFQKGDIAEGYSVSREKKESFPLTVTSAQKNPTAFYLCASSPRTGETGELFFGEGSRLTVL.